This TCR beta chain is drawn from a study of cytomegalovirus exposure and HLA in healthy donors. 60 Vbeta and 13 Jbeta primers were used in PCR. The assay was immunoSEQ multiplex PCR, and TCRdb's table has in-frame clones only and misses some. This table holds roughly 200,000 clones, 80% to 90% found once. CDR1 MDHEN and CDR2 SYDVKM come from the germline V gene. The ends lost 5 bases at V and 2 bases at J; junction bases unmatched: 14. This CDR3 has 17 residues. The TCR originated in a man under 40 in good health and CMV-seronegative. The specimen sequenced was PBMCs. This sequence joins TRBV28 and TRBJ2-7; TRBD1 aligns across 8 bases. In nucleotides, the CDR3 is TGTGCCAGCAGTCTGGGGACAGGCCGCCCGAGTCCCTACGAGCAGTACTTC. Protein product: CASSLGTGRPSPYEQYF.